A selection of T cell receptor beta chains follows, all from one sample in a study of technical replicates of blood from four donors. Clones were sequenced by immunoSEQ multiplex PCR, and TCRdb holds only the in-frame ones, with some missing. The table shows 68,000 or so clones, with 91% occurring only once. What was sequenced was PBMCs. The source of these receptors is a human donor in good health. Some clones in this sample may be carry-over from other donors' samples. CDR3s include the opening cysteine and the closing phenylalanine or tryptophan. Each record gives: D gene, clone size, CDR3 length, J gene, V gene, CDR3 protein, CDR3 DNA. A D gene is named only where the DNA matches it firmly. Clone size is shown for a subset of rows, as once, few, many or a class of expanded clone.

>TRBD2|-|13|TRBJ2-7|TRBV6-5
CASSWGGFYEQYF
TGTGCCAGCAGTTGGGGGGGATTCTACGAGCAGTACTTC
>TRBD1|-|15|TRBJ2-7|TRBV15
CATSRGDRSSYEQYF
TGTGCCACCAGCAGGGGGGACAGGTCCTCCTACGAGCAGTACTTC
>TRBD1|-|15|TRBJ1-5|TRBV6-5
CASRLTGFSNQPQHF
TGTGCCAGCAGGCTGACAGGGTTTAGCAATCAGCCCCAGCATTTT
>-|-|14|TRBJ2-7|TRBV9
CASSRGGLNYEQYF
TGTGCCAGCAGCAGGGGGGGACTCAACTACGAGCAGTACTTC
>-|-|15|TRBJ2-5|TRBV7-9
CASSPPEWYQETQYF
TGTGCCAGCAGCCCGCCCGAGTGGTACCAAGAGACCCAGTACTTC
>-|-|16|TRBJ1-1|TRBV5-6
CASSLGPIAMNTEAFF
TGTGCCAGCAGCTTGGGCCCCATAGCCATGAACACTGAAGCTTTCTTT
>-|-|14|TRBJ2-2|TRBV7-2
CASSIRDRTGELFF
TGTGCCAGCAGCATCCGGGATCGCACCGGGGAGCTGTTTTTT
>TRBD1|once|16|TRBJ1-3|TRBV30
CAWMWGQGASGNTIYF
TGTGCCTGGATGTGGGGACAGGGGGCCTCTGGAAACACCATATATTTT
>-|-|15|TRBJ1-2|TRBV9
CASSVDNGPRGGYTF
TGTGCCAGCAGCGTAGACAACGGACCCCGGGGTGGCTACACCTTC
>-|-|13|TRBJ1-6|TRBV6-5
CASSRETGSPLHF
TGTGCCAGCAGTCGGGAAACAGGGTCACCCCTCCACTTT
>TRBD1|-|14|TRBJ2-7|TRBV6-5
CASSYRDRIYEQYF
TGTGCCAGCAGTTACCGGGACAGGATCTACGAGCAGTACTTC
>-|-|13|TRBJ1-5|TRBV4-3
CASSQDRHQPQHF
TGCGCCAGCAGCCAAGATCGTCATCAGCCCCAGCATTTT
>-|-|13|TRBJ2-7|TRBV30
CAWSAGSGYEQYF
TGTGCCTGGAGCGCCGGCAGCGGGTACGAGCAGTACTTC
>-|-|16|TRBJ2-7|TRBV29-1
CSVSQRQAREDYEQYF
TGCAGCGTTTCCCAGAGACAGGCAAGGGAAGATTACGAGCAGTACTTC
>-|-|13|TRBJ1-2|TRBV7-2
CASSLLQDYGYTF
TGTGCCAGCAGCTTACTCCAGGACTATGGCTACACCTTC
>-|-|15|TRBJ1-2|TRBV19
CASSTGGLTNYGYTF
TGTGCCAGTAGCACCGGGGGACTTACTAACTATGGCTACACCTTC
>TRBD1|-|15|TRBJ2-2|TRBV6-6
CASGRDRVNTGELFF
TGTGCCAGCGGGCGGGACAGGGTGAACACCGGGGAGCTGTTTTTT
>TRBD2|once|19|TRBJ2-7|TRBV28
CASSPIGTSGRAGGYEQYF
TGTGCCAGCAGTCCGATAGGGACTAGCGGGAGGGCCGGAGGCTACGAGCAGTACTTC
>-|-|14|TRBJ2-7|TRBV9
CASSVAGLNYEQYF
TGTGCCAGCAGCGTAGCGGGACTTAACTACGAGCAGTACTTC
>-|-|15|TRBJ2-5|TRBV18
CASSPRTEGQETQYF
TGTGCCAGCTCACCCCGGACGGAGGGACAAGAGACCCAGTACTTC
>-|-|14|TRBJ1-4|TRBV18
CASSPDRANEKLFF
TGTGCCAGCTCACCGGACAGAGCTAATGAAAAACTGTTTTTT
>-|once|14|TRBJ1-1|TRBV7-2
CASSSQVRLGEAFF
TGTGCCAGCAGCTCACAGGTCAGACTAGGGGAAGCTTTCTTT
>-|few|14|TRBJ2-2|TRBV6-6
CASTGWRGTGELFF
TGTGCCAGCACTGGGTGGCGCGGCACCGGGGAGCTGTTTTTT
>-|-|16|TRBJ2-2|TRBV7-2
CASSFGSGSNTGELFF
TGTGCCAGCAGCTTCGGTAGCGGCTCGAACACCGGGGAGCTGTTTTTT
>TRBD1|-|15|TRBJ1-1|TRBV5-6
CASSLAAGGGTEAFF
TGTGCCAGCAGCTTGGCCGCAGGGGGTGGCACTGAAGCTTTCTTT
>-|few|14|TRBJ1-1|TRBV19
CASILGGGNTEAFF
TGTGCCAGTATCCTGGGTGGGGGCAACACTGAAGCTTTCTTT
>TRBD2|-|16|TRBJ2-1|TRBV7-9
CASSQDGSGILDEQFF
TGTGCCAGCAGCCAGGATGGTAGCGGGATTCTCGATGAGCAGTTCTTC
>-|-|13|TRBJ2-7|TRBV30
CAWSSGGVVEQYF
TGTGCCTGGAGTAGCGGAGGGGTCGTAGAGCAGTACTTC
>TRBD1|-|15|TRBJ2-7|TRBV4-3
CASSQDRTGGDEQYF
TGCGCCAGCAGCCAAGATAGGACAGGGGGCGACGAGCAGTACTTC
>TRBD1|-|18|TRBJ1-1|TRBV5-1
CASSLATGGQSRNTEAFF
TGCGCCAGCAGCTTGGCGACAGGGGGACAGTCCCGAAACACTGAAGCTTTCTTT
>-|-|14|TRBJ1-3|TRBV9
CASSPEAGRNTIYF
TGTGCCAGCAGCCCTGAGGCGGGTAGAAACACCATATATTTT